The 9 T cell receptor beta chains listed next were all sequenced from one sample in a study of OX40 agonist ivuxolimab in advanced cancers. Sequencing used immunoSEQ multiplex PCR; TCRdb keeps in-frame clones, though not all of them. The data show fewer than 70,000 clones, roughly nine tenths seen once. Sample: CD4+ or CD8+ T cells sorted from blood, taken in a trial of the OX40 agonist ivuxolimab. These receptors originate from an adult with an advanced solid tumor such as melanoma, head and neck, liver or kidney cancer.

This chain links TRBV10-3 with TRBJ2-3; TRBD1 matches 7 bases. Germline CDR1 ENHRY, CDR2 SYGVKD. Trimming took 0 bases from V and 0 from J; bases not matched to a gene: 3. There are 16 residues in the CDR3. The CDR3 is CAISESSGGSTDTQYF. CDR3 nucleotide sequence: TGTGCCATCAGTGAGTCGTCAGGGGGAAGCACAGATACGCAGTATTTT.

This rearrangement joins TRBV9 to TRBJ1-6, with a possible D match to TRBD1 (5 bases). CDR3 length equals 12 residues. The V and J ends lost 7 bases and 15 bases respectively, with 17 bases between them. Germline V gene data show CDR1 as SGDLS and CDR2 as YYNGEE. CDR3 in DNA: TGTGCCAGCGGGACTCCTTTTTCGGGCCTCCACTTT. Translation: CASGTPFSGLHF.

The chain carries TRBV28 and TRBJ2-5, with a tentative D call TRBD1 (6 bases). The CDR3 has 16 residues. Germline loops: CDR1 MDHEN, CDR2 SYDVKM. V was pared by 5 bases and J by 2 bases, with 18 bases between. The chain's CDR3 is CASSLLGGRAQETQYF. The CDR3, as DNA: TGTGCCAGCAGTCTCCTTGGGGGCAGGGCGCAAGAGACCCAGTACTTC. The complete variable domain, with remaining parts taken from reference TRBV28 and TRBJ2-5, reads DVKVTQSSRYLVKRTGEKVFLECVQDMDHENMFWYRQDPGLGLRLIYFSYDVKMKEKGDIPEGYSVSREKKERFSLILESASTNQTSMYLCASSLLGGRAQETQYFGPGTRLLVL.

The V call is TRBV27, the J call TRBJ2-7, with D maybe TRBD2 (6 bases). In germline, CDR1 is MNHEY, CDR2 SMNVEV (reference sequence). Trimming took 0 bases from V and 3 from J, leaving 9 bases between them. This CDR3 comprises 14 residues. CDR3 sequence reads: CASSLSAGGYEQYF. CDR3 nucleotides: TGTGCCAGCAGTTTATCGGCCGGGGGCTACGAGCAGTACTTC.

The V call is TRBV6-6, the J call TRBJ2-7; D is uncertain. This CDR3 contains 12 residues. Trimming pared 7 bases from V and 2 bases from J, leaving 9 bases between. Germline-derived CDR1 and CDR2 are MNHNY and SVGAGI (reference sequence). This CDR3 reads CASTGQTYEQYF. In nucleotides, the CDR3 is TGTGCCAGCACCGGGCAGACCTACGAGCAGTACTTC.

The CDR3, as DNA: TGTGCCAGCAGCTCCTGGACAGGGACTTCCGGGGAGCTGTTTTTT. Protein sequence: CASSSWTGTSGELFF. The chain links TRBV5-5 to TRBJ2-2; 8 nucleotides agree with TRBD1. The germline CDR1 and CDR2 sequences are SGHKS and YYEKEE (reference sequence). The CDR3 runs 15 residues. J was trimmed by 6 bases and V by 3 bases; bases with no gene match: 7.

The chain carries TRBV30 and TRBJ2-7, with a possible D match to TRBD2 (6 bases). This CDR3 contains 12 residues. The V end was cut by 5 bases, the J end by 7 bases, with 15 bases between. The germline CDR1 and CDR2 sequences are GTSNPN and SVGIG (reference sequence). The DNA of the CDR3 is TGTGCCTGGCAAAAGACTAGTGGGGAGCAGTACTTC. Its protein is CAWQKTSGEQYF.

The chain uses TRBV4-2 and TRBJ2-1, with 8 bases matching TRBD2. The germline V gene has CDR1 LGHNA and CDR2 YNFKEQ. CDR3 length equals 15 residues. V dropped 3 bases and J dropped 6; count of bases not matched to a gene: 7. The CDR3 loop reads CASSQVGLVVNEQFF. The CDR3 coding sequence is TGTGCCAGCAGCCAGGTGGGACTAGTGGTCAATGAGCAGTTCTTC.

V usage is TRBV6-5 and J usage is TRBJ2-5, with 8 bases aligning to TRBD2. Trimming took 0 bases from V and 3 from J; bases not matched to a gene: 6. The CDR3 spans 16 residues. Germline values: CDR1 MNHEY, CDR2 SVGAGI. CDR3 in amino acids: CASSYSASGSEETQYF. The CDR3 DNA sequence: TGTGCCAGCAGTTACTCTGCGAGCGGGAGCGAAGAGACCCAGTACTTC.